This T cell receptor beta chain was recorded in a study of blood T cell repertoires in COVID-19. Study details: The United States, Italy and Spain supplied acute and convalescent COVID-19 samples.

The CDR3 extends over 15 amino acids. Germline CDR1 SQVTM, CDR2 ANQGSEA. The ends lost 7 bases at V and 5 bases at J; junction bases unmatched: 12. In the authors' workflow: Estimated nucleated cell counts came from reference gene primer amplification. The repertoire was sequenced with immunoSEQ multiplex PCR; TCRdb's copy has only in-frame clones and lacks some. D and trimming were read from the DNA, whereas the V and J calls and clone size are those reported in that table. The data hold roughly 75,000 clones, with approximately 87% observed a single time. This TCR derives from a man at least 80 years old in a cohort sampled during active COVID-19. This sequence joins TRBV29-1 and TRBJ1-3; 9 positions match TRBD1. Sequencing was carried out using peripheral blood. CDR3 DNA: TGCAGCGCTGTCGCCGGGACAGGGAGTAGAAACACCATATATTTT. Translation: CSAVAGTGSRNTIYF.